These T cell receptor beta chains were read from a single sample in a study of T cell responses to AZD1222 COVID-19 vaccine. Using immunoSEQ multiplex PCR, the repertoire was profiled, and TCRdb retains in-frame clones only, with some absent. This table has approximately 81,000 clones, roughly 85% appearing once. The sequencing here drew on peripheral blood, taken 28 days after the second AZD1222 dose. The receptors originated from an adult who received the AZD1222 COVID-19 vaccine. CDR3s include the opening cysteine and the closing phenylalanine or tryptophan. Each record gives: D gene, J gene, V gene, clone size, CDR3 DNA, CDR3 protein. The D gene is left open where the match is weak. The size field is filled for only some rows; it gives once, few, many or a size class.

d_call: .
j_call: TRBJ1-1
v_call: TRBV6-2/TRBV6-3
clone_size: few
cdr3_nt: TGTGCCAGCAGCCGAGACAGCATCTCTGAAGCTTTCTTT
cdr3_aa: CASSRDSISEAFF

d_call: .
j_call: TRBJ2-1
v_call: TRBV6-2/TRBV6-3
clone_size: .
cdr3_nt: TGTGCCAGCAGTGACCGCCAGGCCACCTACAATGAGCAGTTCTTC
cdr3_aa: CASSDRQATYNEQFF

d_call: .
j_call: TRBJ2-3
v_call: TRBV21-1
clone_size: .
cdr3_nt: TGTGCCAGCTCCCCGTGGAAGCGGGGCTACACAGATACGCAGTATTTT
cdr3_aa: CASSPWKRGYTDTQYF

d_call: .
j_call: TRBJ1-2
v_call: TRBV6-5
clone_size: .
cdr3_nt: TGTGCCAGCAGCCCCGGGGGATTATCATACTATGGCTACACCTTC
cdr3_aa: CASSPGGLSYYGYTF

d_call: .
j_call: TRBJ1-2
v_call: TRBV19
clone_size: few
cdr3_nt: TGTGCCAGTAGTACTTCAGGCGCGACCTACTATGGCTACACCTTC
cdr3_aa: CASSTSGATYYGYTF

d_call: TRBD1
j_call: TRBJ2-7
v_call: TRBV11-3
clone_size: .
cdr3_nt: TGTGCCAGCAGCTTAGGTAGGGGACAGCTGGCCGAGCAGTACTTC
cdr3_aa: CASSLGRGQLAEQYF

d_call: TRBD2
j_call: TRBJ2-7
v_call: TRBV28
clone_size: few
cdr3_nt: TGTGCCAGCAGGCCCGGACTAGCGCGGTCCTACGAGCAGTACTTC
cdr3_aa: CASRPGLARSYEQYF

d_call: .
j_call: TRBJ2-5
v_call: TRBV15
clone_size: .
cdr3_nt: TGTGCCACCAGCAGAGCGGCGACAGAACAAGAGACCCAGTACTTC
cdr3_aa: CATSRAATEQETQYF

d_call: TRBD2
j_call: TRBJ2-1
v_call: TRBV5-6
clone_size: .
cdr3_nt: TGTGCCAGCAGCTTGGAACTAGCGGGTCTGGATGAGCAGTTCTTC
cdr3_aa: CASSLELAGLDEQFF

d_call: .
j_call: TRBJ2-7
v_call: TRBV11-2
clone_size: .
cdr3_nt: TGTGCCAGCAGTCGAGTCACAGGGTCCGGAAACGAGCAGTACTTC
cdr3_aa: CASSRVTGSGNEQYF

d_call: .
j_call: TRBJ2-7
v_call: TRBV9
clone_size: .
cdr3_nt: TGTGCCAGCAGCGTTCGGTGGGAGACCTACGAGCAGTACTTC
cdr3_aa: CASSVRWETYEQYF

d_call: .
j_call: TRBJ2-7
v_call: TRBV7-2
clone_size: .
cdr3_nt: TGTGCCAGCAGCTCCTTTCAAGGTCCCTACGAGCAGTACTTC
cdr3_aa: CASSSFQGPYEQYF

d_call: TRBD1
j_call: TRBJ2-7
v_call: TRBV14
clone_size: .
cdr3_nt: TGTGCCAGCAGCCAAGAGCCTCCGGGACAGGGGTTGGGCGAGCAGTACTTC
cdr3_aa: CASSQEPPGQGLGEQYF

d_call: TRBD1
j_call: TRBJ1-1
v_call: TRBV28
clone_size: .
cdr3_nt: TGTGCCAGCCGGATTTGGGGAACAGGGGACATGAACACTGAAGCTTTCTTT
cdr3_aa: CASRIWGTGDMNTEAFF

d_call: .
j_call: TRBJ1-1
v_call: TRBV5-8
clone_size: .
cdr3_nt: TGTGCCAGCAGCTTAGGGGGGTGGGAAACTGAAGCTTTCTTT
cdr3_aa: CASSLGGWETEAFF

d_call: TRBD1
j_call: TRBJ1-5
v_call: TRBV11-2
clone_size: .
cdr3_nt: TGTGCCAGCAGCTCGGACAGGGGGGGAAGGCCCCAGCATTTT
cdr3_aa: CASSSDRGGRPQHF

d_call: .
j_call: TRBJ2-7
v_call: TRBV6-2/TRBV6-3
clone_size: .
cdr3_nt: TGTGCCAGCAGTGCCTTCGGCTACGAGCAGTACTTC
cdr3_aa: CASSAFGYEQYF

d_call: .
j_call: TRBJ2-1
v_call: TRBV6-5
clone_size: .
cdr3_nt: TGTGCCAGCAGCCGACCGGGACATAATGACAATGAGCAGTTCTTC
cdr3_aa: CASSRPGHNDNEQFF

d_call: .
j_call: TRBJ2-7
v_call: TRBV28
clone_size: .
cdr3_nt: TGTGCCAGCAGTTTATCCCAGGGGATCAACGAGCAGTACTTC
cdr3_aa: CASSLSQGINEQYF

d_call: .
j_call: TRBJ1-2
v_call: TRBV19
clone_size: few
cdr3_nt: TGTGCCAGTAGTCCCGGTGTTACGGGGGCCGCTAACTATGGCTACACCTTC
cdr3_aa: CASSPGVTGAANYGYTF

d_call: TRBD2
j_call: TRBJ2-2
v_call: TRBV7-2
clone_size: .
cdr3_nt: TGTGCCAGCAGCCTGGGACTAGCGGGAAAGGCCGGGGAGCTGTTTTTT
cdr3_aa: CASSLGLAGKAGELFF

d_call: TRBD1
j_call: TRBJ1-2
v_call: TRBV29-1
clone_size: .
cdr3_nt: TGCAGCGGAACAGGGGTCGGCTATGGCTACACCTTC
cdr3_aa: CSGTGVGYGYTF

d_call: TRBD1
j_call: TRBJ2-1
v_call: TRBV7-9
clone_size: .
cdr3_nt: TGTGCCAGCAGCGGGACAGGGGAAGGGAAAGGTGAGCAGTTCTTC
cdr3_aa: CASSGTGEGKGEQFF

d_call: .
j_call: TRBJ2-7
v_call: TRBV3-1/TRBV3-2
clone_size: .
cdr3_nt: TGTGCCAGCAGCCAGCCCCGGGTAGGGAGGTATTCCGAGCAGTACTTC
cdr3_aa: CASSQPRVGRYSEQYF

d_call: .
j_call: TRBJ2-2
v_call: TRBV19
clone_size: once
cdr3_nt: TGTGCCAGTAGTATAATTCGGGGAACCGGGGAGCTGTTTTTT
cdr3_aa: CASSIIRGTGELFF

d_call: TRBD1
j_call: TRBJ1-2
v_call: TRBV19
clone_size: .
cdr3_nt: TGTGCCAGTACCCCTCGGGCAGGGGGTGGCTATGGCTACACCTTC
cdr3_aa: CASTPRAGGGYGYTF

d_call: .
j_call: TRBJ1-5
v_call: TRBV6-2/TRBV6-3
clone_size: .
cdr3_nt: TGTGCCAGCAGTCAACAGGGATTTGGCAATCAGCCCCAGCATTTT
cdr3_aa: CASSQQGFGNQPQHF

d_call: .
j_call: TRBJ1-1
v_call: TRBV5-1
clone_size: .
cdr3_nt: TGCGCCAGCACCGACCAGCGAGGGAACACTGAAGCTTTCTTT
cdr3_aa: CASTDQRGNTEAFF

d_call: TRBD1
j_call: TRBJ2-1
v_call: TRBV6-1
clone_size: .
cdr3_nt: TGTGCCAGCAGTGAAGCGACGGGACAGGGTTTAACTGAGCAGTTCTTC
cdr3_aa: CASSEATGQGLTEQFF

d_call: TRBD1
j_call: TRBJ1-1
v_call: TRBV5-5
clone_size: few
cdr3_nt: TGTGCCAGCAGCTTGCAGGTTTGGACAGGAAGTTCTAGTGAAGCTTTCTTT
cdr3_aa: CASSLQVWTGSSSEAFF

d_call: .
j_call: TRBJ1-5
v_call: TRBV10-1
clone_size: few
cdr3_nt: TGCGCCAGCAACGCCCCCTTTAGCAATCAGCCCCAGCATTTT
cdr3_aa: CASNAPFSNQPQHF